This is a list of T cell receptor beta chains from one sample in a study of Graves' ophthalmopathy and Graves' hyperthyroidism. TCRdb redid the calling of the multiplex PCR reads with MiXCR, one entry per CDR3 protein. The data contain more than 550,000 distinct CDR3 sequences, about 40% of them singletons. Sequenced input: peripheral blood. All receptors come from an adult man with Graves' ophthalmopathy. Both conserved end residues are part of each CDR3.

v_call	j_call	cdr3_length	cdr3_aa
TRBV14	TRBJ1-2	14	CASSRSQLNYGYTF
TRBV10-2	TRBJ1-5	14	CASSPDRERQPQHF
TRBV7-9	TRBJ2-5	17	CASSQDGVLAGVETQYF
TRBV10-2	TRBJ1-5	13	CASSDRLGAYEHF
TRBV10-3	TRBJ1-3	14	CAISERQGGNTIYF
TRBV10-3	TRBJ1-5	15	CATNQGGYSNQPQHF
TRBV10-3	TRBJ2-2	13	CATIGGHTGELFF
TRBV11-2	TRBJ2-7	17	CASSLGSGFADSYEQYF
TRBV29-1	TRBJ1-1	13	CSVRDRTDTEAFF
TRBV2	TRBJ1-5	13	CASRGRQSAYEHF
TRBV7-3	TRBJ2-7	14	CASSSTPGIHEQYF
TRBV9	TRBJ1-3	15	CASSAVGSSGNTIYF
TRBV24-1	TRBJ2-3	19	CATSDRPRRTSGYTDTQYF
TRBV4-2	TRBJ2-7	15	CASSQGDRASYEQYF
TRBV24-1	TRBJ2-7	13	CATSLAEHYEQYF
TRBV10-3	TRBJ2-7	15	CASSLSWGTSYEQCF
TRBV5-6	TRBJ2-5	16	CASSDEGGLGVETQYF
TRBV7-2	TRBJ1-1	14	CASSFRVTDTEAFF
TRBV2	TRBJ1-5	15	CASSQKGQGNQPQHF
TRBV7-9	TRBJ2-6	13	CASSALGVNVLTF
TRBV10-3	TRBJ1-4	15	CAISTDGTDNEKLFF
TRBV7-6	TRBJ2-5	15	CASSILATGLETQYF
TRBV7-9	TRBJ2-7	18	CASSQDHGLAGGPYEQYF
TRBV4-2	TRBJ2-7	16	CASSPDRTSGLYEQYF
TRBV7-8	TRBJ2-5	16	CASSLPALAGAGTQYF
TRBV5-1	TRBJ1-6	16	CASSVGTGANNSPLHF
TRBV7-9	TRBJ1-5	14	CASSALSDNQPQHF
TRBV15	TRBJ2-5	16	CATSRHRALGQETQYF
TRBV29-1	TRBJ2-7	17	CSVENTRTGGLIYEQYF
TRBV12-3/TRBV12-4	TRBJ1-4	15	CASRPDGAHNEKLFF
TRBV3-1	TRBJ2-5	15	CASSQGLAAQETQYF
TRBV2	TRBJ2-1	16	CASSEGVGLGVGEQFF
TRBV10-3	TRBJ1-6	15	CASRILGSYNSPLHF
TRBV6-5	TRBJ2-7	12	CASSTGAHEQYF
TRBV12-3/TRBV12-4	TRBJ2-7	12	CASSHRVHEQYF
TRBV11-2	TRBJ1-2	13	CASSADWGWGYTF